These T cell receptor beta chains were read from a single sample in a study of control samples from healthy donors and cancer patients. Sequencing used immunoSEQ multiplex PCR; TCRdb keeps in-frame clones, though not all of them. The sample carries some 20,000 clones, 75% to 90% recorded once. The sample comprised PBMCs. The receptors derive from a man aged 60 to 69 with head and neck cancer. Both conserved end residues are part of each CDR3. Fields, in order: CDR3 DNA, CDR3 protein, V gene, D gene, J gene, clone size, CDR3 length. The D gene is left open where the match is weak. Some rows mark clone size as missing; the rest say once, few, many or name a class of expanded clone.

CDR3 DNA: TGTGCCTGGAGCGGTTTAGCGGGAGGGTCAAATACGCAGTATTTT; CDR3 protein: CAWSGLAGGSNTQYF; V gene: TRBV30; D gene: TRBD2; J gene: TRBJ2-3; clone size: -; CDR3 length: 15
CDR3 DNA: TGTGCCAGCAGCTTCGGGTCAGGGGAGGGCACTGAAGCTTTCTTT; CDR3 protein: CASSFGSGEGTEAFF; V gene: TRBV7-8; D gene: -; J gene: TRBJ1-1; clone size: -; CDR3 length: 15
CDR3 DNA: TGTGCCAGCTCACCGGGACCTATAGCGGGAGGGCCGCTTGAGCAGTTCTTC; CDR3 protein: CASSPGPIAGGPLEQFF; V gene: TRBV18; D gene: TRBD2; J gene: TRBJ2-1; clone size: -; CDR3 length: 17
CDR3 DNA: TGTGCCAGCATGGATAGCGGCTACAATGAGCAGTTCTTC; CDR3 protein: CASMDSGYNEQFF; V gene: TRBV6-5; D gene: -; J gene: TRBJ2-1; clone size: -; CDR3 length: 13
CDR3 DNA: TGCGCCAGCAGCCAAGTGTACGGTACGGGAGAGACCCAGTACTTC; CDR3 protein: CASSQVYGTGETQYF; V gene: TRBV4-1; D gene: -; J gene: TRBJ2-5; clone size: -; CDR3 length: 15
CDR3 DNA: TGTGCCAGCAGCATCGGGACAGGGGGACGCGAGCAGTACTTC; CDR3 protein: CASSIGTGGREQYF; V gene: TRBV11-3; D gene: TRBD1; J gene: TRBJ2-7; clone size: -; CDR3 length: 14
CDR3 DNA: TGCGCCAGCAGCTTGGGACTAGCGGGAGGGCCGGGACAAGAGACCCAGTACTTC; CDR3 protein: CASSLGLAGGPGQETQYF; V gene: TRBV5-1; D gene: TRBD2; J gene: TRBJ2-5; clone size: -; CDR3 length: 18
CDR3 DNA: TGTGCCAGCAGTTACCACGGGACAGGGGCCCCGCCCTTCTTT; CDR3 protein: CASSYHGTGAPPFF; V gene: TRBV6-5; D gene: TRBD1; J gene: TRBJ1-1; clone size: -; CDR3 length: 14
CDR3 DNA: TGTGCCACCAGCAGAGCCGGACAGAACACCGGGGAGCTGTTTTTT; CDR3 protein: CATSRAGQNTGELFF; V gene: TRBV15; D gene: -; J gene: TRBJ2-2; clone size: -; CDR3 length: 15
CDR3 DNA: TGTGCCAGCAGGAGGACTAGCGGAACCGGGGAGCTGTTTTTT; CDR3 protein: CASRRTSGTGELFF; V gene: TRBV11-2; D gene: TRBD2; J gene: TRBJ2-2; clone size: -; CDR3 length: 14
CDR3 DNA: TGCGCCAGCACGGGACAGGGGATTACGGGTGAGCAGTTCTTC; CDR3 protein: CASTGQGITGEQFF; V gene: TRBV5-1; D gene: TRBD1; J gene: TRBJ2-1; clone size: -; CDR3 length: 14
CDR3 DNA: TGTGCCAGAAGCTTGGGGCCGGGGGACGTGTTCTACGAGCAGTACTTC; CDR3 protein: CARSLGPGDVFYEQYF; V gene: TRBV5-3; D gene: -; J gene: TRBJ2-7; clone size: -; CDR3 length: 16
CDR3 DNA: TGTGCCAGCAGCAGGGCGAGCTCCTACAATGAGCAGTTCTTC; CDR3 protein: CASSRASSYNEQFF; V gene: TRBV6-5; D gene: -; J gene: TRBJ2-1; clone size: few; CDR3 length: 14
CDR3 DNA: TGCGCCAGCAGCCCGAGAGCCGGGACAGGGGATGAAAAACTGTTTTTT; CDR3 protein: CASSPRAGTGDEKLFF; V gene: TRBV4-1; D gene: TRBD1; J gene: TRBJ1-4; clone size: -; CDR3 length: 16
CDR3 DNA: TGTGCCAGCAGTTACGCCAGGGGGGAGGGGTACGAGCAGTACTTC; CDR3 protein: CASSYARGEGYEQYF; V gene: TRBV6-5; D gene: -; J gene: TRBJ2-7; clone size: -; CDR3 length: 15
CDR3 DNA: TGTGCCAGCTCACCACGGGGGGCTGATGGCTACACCTTC; CDR3 protein: CASSPRGADGYTF; V gene: TRBV18; D gene: -; J gene: TRBJ1-2; clone size: -; CDR3 length: 13
CDR3 DNA: TGTGCCAGCAGCGTGACAGGGGTAGAGACCCAGTACTTC; CDR3 protein: CASSVTGVETQYF; V gene: TRBV5-4; D gene: TRBD1; J gene: TRBJ2-5; clone size: -; CDR3 length: 13
CDR3 DNA: TGCGCCAGCAGCTTGCAACAAGGAGGCTACACCTTC; CDR3 protein: CASSLQQGGYTF; V gene: TRBV5-1; D gene: -; J gene: TRBJ1-2; clone size: once; CDR3 length: 12
CDR3 DNA: TGTGCCACCAGCAGAGATCAGGCTAGCGGGGACCACAATGAGCAGTTCTTC; CDR3 protein: CATSRDQASGDHNEQFF; V gene: TRBV15; D gene: TRBD2; J gene: TRBJ2-1; clone size: -; CDR3 length: 17
CDR3 DNA: TGTGCCAGCACCGGAACAGGGGAGACCCAGTACTTC; CDR3 protein: CASTGTGETQYF; V gene: TRBV2; D gene: -; J gene: TRBJ2-5; clone size: -; CDR3 length: 12
CDR3 DNA: TGCGCCAGCAGCACCTCCGGGACAATGAACACTGAAGCTTTCTTT; CDR3 protein: CASSTSGTMNTEAFF; V gene: TRBV4-1; D gene: -; J gene: TRBJ1-1; clone size: -; CDR3 length: 15
CDR3 DNA: TGCGCCAGCAGCTATGGCGACAGGGGGCGAGGAGGCTACACCTTC; CDR3 protein: CASSYGDRGRGGYTF; V gene: TRBV5-1; D gene: TRBD1; J gene: TRBJ1-2; clone size: -; CDR3 length: 15
CDR3 DNA: TGCGCCAGCAGCCAGGCCGGGACTAGCGTGTACAATGAGCAGTTCTTC; CDR3 protein: CASSQAGTSVYNEQFF; V gene: TRBV4-1; D gene: TRBD2; J gene: TRBJ2-1; clone size: -; CDR3 length: 16
CDR3 DNA: TGTGCCACCGAAGGCTCTAACTATGGCTACACCTTC; CDR3 protein: CATEGSNYGYTF; V gene: TRBV2; D gene: -; J gene: TRBJ1-2; clone size: -; CDR3 length: 12
CDR3 DNA: TGTGCCAGCAGCTTGGACAGGGGGCCGAACACTGAAGCTTTCTTT; CDR3 protein: CASSLDRGPNTEAFF; V gene: TRBV7-9; D gene: TRBD1; J gene: TRBJ1-1; clone size: -; CDR3 length: 15
CDR3 DNA: TGTGCCAGCTCACCAAGGGCCCCCCCCGGGACAGGGTACTCTGGAAACACCATATATTTT; CDR3 protein: CASSPRAPPGTGYSGNTIYF; V gene: TRBV18; D gene: TRBD1; J gene: TRBJ1-3; clone size: -; CDR3 length: 20
CDR3 DNA: TGTGCCAGCCCGGGACAGGGAGTGGGAGATACGCAGTATTTT; CDR3 protein: CASPGQGVGDTQYF; V gene: TRBV21-1; D gene: -; J gene: TRBJ2-3; clone size: large; CDR3 length: 14
CDR3 DNA: TGTGCCAGCTCACCGACACAGGATTACGAGCAGTACTTC; CDR3 protein: CASSPTQDYEQYF; V gene: TRBV18; D gene: -; J gene: TRBJ2-7; clone size: -; CDR3 length: 13
CDR3 DNA: TGCGCCAGCAGCTTGTTCCACTCTGGAAACACCATATATTTT; CDR3 protein: CASSLFHSGNTIYF; V gene: TRBV5-1; D gene: -; J gene: TRBJ1-3; clone size: -; CDR3 length: 14
CDR3 DNA: TGTGCCACCAGTGATCAGGACCCCTCTAGCACAGATACGCAGTATTTT; CDR3 protein: CATSDQDPSSTDTQYF; V gene: TRBV24-1; D gene: -; J gene: TRBJ2-3; clone size: -; CDR3 length: 16
CDR3 DNA: TGCGCCAGCAGCTCAACCGGGACAGGGGCGAGTGGCTACACCTTC; CDR3 protein: CASSSTGTGASGYTF; V gene: TRBV5-1; D gene: TRBD1; J gene: TRBJ1-2; clone size: -; CDR3 length: 15
CDR3 DNA: TGTGCCAGCAGCTTAGAGGGGGGGCTCTCCTACGAGCAGTACTTC; CDR3 protein: CASSLEGGLSYEQYF; V gene: TRBV11-2; D gene: -; J gene: TRBJ2-7; clone size: -; CDR3 length: 15
CDR3 DNA: TGTGCCATAGGAACAATCCGGGGGGACAATGAGCAGTTCTTC; CDR3 protein: CAIGTIRGDNEQFF; V gene: TRBV10-3; D gene: TRBD2; J gene: TRBJ2-1; clone size: -; CDR3 length: 14
CDR3 DNA: TGTGCCAGCAGCTTAGGGTTAGTTGACATTCAGTACTTC; CDR3 protein: CASSLGLVDIQYF; V gene: TRBV7-2; D gene: -; J gene: TRBJ2-4; clone size: -; CDR3 length: 13
CDR3 DNA: TGTGCCAGTAGTGCGGGCTACGAGCAGTACTTC; CDR3 protein: CASSAGYEQYF; V gene: TRBV19; D gene: -; J gene: TRBJ2-7; clone size: -; CDR3 length: 11
CDR3 DNA: TGCGCCAGCAGTGCTCTAGCGGGAGATTACACCGGGGAGCTGTTTTTT; CDR3 protein: CASSALAGDYTGELFF; V gene: TRBV10-2; D gene: TRBD2; J gene: TRBJ2-2; clone size: once; CDR3 length: 16
CDR3 DNA: TGTGCCAGCAGCCAAGGAGGCAATGAGCAGTTCTTC; CDR3 protein: CASSQGGNEQFF; V gene: TRBV4-2; D gene: -; J gene: TRBJ2-1; clone size: -; CDR3 length: 12
CDR3 DNA: TGTGCCATCAGTGGACGAAAAGCGGGAGAGAATGAGCAGTTCTTC; CDR3 protein: CAISGRKAGENEQFF; V gene: TRBV10-3; D gene: TRBD2; J gene: TRBJ2-1; clone size: -; CDR3 length: 15
CDR3 DNA: TGTGCCAGTAGTATATCTACAGGGAATCAGCCCCAGCATTTT; CDR3 protein: CASSISTGNQPQHF; V gene: TRBV19; D gene: -; J gene: TRBJ1-5; clone size: -; CDR3 length: 14
CDR3 DNA: TGCGCCAGCAGCCACCGACTAGCGGGAGTATACAATGAGCAGTTCTTC; CDR3 protein: CASSHRLAGVYNEQFF; V gene: TRBV5-1; D gene: TRBD2; J gene: TRBJ2-1; clone size: -; CDR3 length: 16
CDR3 DNA: TGTGCCAGCAGTGGACAGTCCACAGATACGCAGTATTTT; CDR3 protein: CASSGQSTDTQYF; V gene: TRBV2; D gene: -; J gene: TRBJ2-3; clone size: -; CDR3 length: 13
CDR3 DNA: TGCGCCAGCAGCTTGAGAGCTAGCGGGGTCTACAATGAGCAGTTCTTC; CDR3 protein: CASSLRASGVYNEQFF; V gene: TRBV5-1; D gene: TRBD2; J gene: TRBJ2-1; clone size: -; CDR3 length: 16
CDR3 DNA: TGTGCCAGCAGCGCCGGTCACAGGGGAAATAGCAATGAGCAGTTCTTC; CDR3 protein: CASSAGHRGNSNEQFF; V gene: TRBV7-2; D gene: TRBD1; J gene: TRBJ2-1; clone size: once; CDR3 length: 16
CDR3 DNA: TGTGCCTGGAGTGACGGGACTGAGAAGTACTTC; CDR3 protein: CAWSDGTEKYF; V gene: TRBV30; D gene: -; J gene: TRBJ2-7; clone size: -; CDR3 length: 11
CDR3 DNA: TGTGCCAGCAGCCTTCAGGGGGTCACTGAAGCTTTCTTT; CDR3 protein: CASSLQGVTEAFF; V gene: TRBV3-1/TRBV3-2; D gene: TRBD1; J gene: TRBJ1-1; clone size: once; CDR3 length: 13
CDR3 DNA: TGTGCCAGCAGTGTGAGCGAGGGAGATACGCAGTATTTT; CDR3 protein: CASSVSEGDTQYF; V gene: TRBV6-4; D gene: -; J gene: TRBJ2-3; clone size: -; CDR3 length: 13
CDR3 DNA: TGTGCTAGTGGTTTGGTAGCGGGTGGCACTGAAGCTTTCTTT; CDR3 protein: CASGLVAGGTEAFF; V gene: TRBV12-5; D gene: -; J gene: TRBJ1-1; clone size: -; CDR3 length: 14
CDR3 DNA: TGCGCCAGCAGGCTAGACAGGGGAAGGGGTGCTGAAGCTTTCTTT; CDR3 protein: CASRLDRGRGAEAFF; V gene: TRBV10-2; D gene: TRBD1; J gene: TRBJ1-1; clone size: -; CDR3 length: 15
CDR3 DNA: TGTGCCAGCAGCAGTGGTAGCTCCTACAATGAGCAGTTCTTC; CDR3 protein: CASSSGSSYNEQFF; V gene: TRBV7-8; D gene: -; J gene: TRBJ2-1; clone size: -; CDR3 length: 14
CDR3 DNA: TGTGCCAGCAGGTTAACAGGGGGAGATCAGCCCCAGCATTTT; CDR3 protein: CASRLTGGDQPQHF; V gene: TRBV2; D gene: TRBD1; J gene: TRBJ1-5; clone size: -; CDR3 length: 14
CDR3 DNA: TGTGCCAGCAGTAAACGGACGGGGGCCACAGATACGCAGTATTTT; CDR3 protein: CASSKRTGATDTQYF; V gene: TRBV6-5; D gene: -; J gene: TRBJ2-3; clone size: -; CDR3 length: 15
CDR3 DNA: TGTGCCTGGAGTCCCTGGGGGGCGTATGGCTACACCTTC; CDR3 protein: CAWSPWGAYGYTF; V gene: TRBV30; D gene: -; J gene: TRBJ1-2; clone size: -; CDR3 length: 13
CDR3 DNA: TGTGCCAGCAGCTCCGGGACAGGGGTTTACGAGCAGTACTTC; CDR3 protein: CASSSGTGVYEQYF; V gene: TRBV7-9; D gene: TRBD1; J gene: TRBJ2-7; clone size: -; CDR3 length: 14
CDR3 DNA: TGCGCCAGCAGCCAAGGCCAGGGTAGCGGTGAGCAGTTCTTC; CDR3 protein: CASSQGQGSGEQFF; V gene: TRBV4-1; D gene: -; J gene: TRBJ2-1; clone size: -; CDR3 length: 14
CDR3 DNA: TGTGCCGGACGACAGGGGCTGCGCGAGCAGTACTTC; CDR3 protein: CAGRQGLREQYF; V gene: TRBV30; D gene: TRBD1; J gene: TRBJ2-7; clone size: -; CDR3 length: 12
CDR3 DNA: TGCGCCAGCAGCTTAGCTAGCGGGTTTAGCACAGATACGCAGTATTTT; CDR3 protein: CASSLASGFSTDTQYF; V gene: TRBV5-1; D gene: TRBD2; J gene: TRBJ2-3; clone size: -; CDR3 length: 16
CDR3 DNA: TGTGCCAGCAGCCCTCGAGCGGGAGCCCGCACAGATACGCAGTATTTT; CDR3 protein: CASSPRAGARTDTQYF; V gene: TRBV9; D gene: TRBD2; J gene: TRBJ2-3; clone size: -; CDR3 length: 16
CDR3 DNA: TGCGCCAGCAGCTTGACGGGACAGGGGAACTATGGCTACACCTTC; CDR3 protein: CASSLTGQGNYGYTF; V gene: TRBV5-1; D gene: TRBD1; J gene: TRBJ1-2; clone size: -; CDR3 length: 15
CDR3 DNA: TGCAGCGCAGCCGTGGATGTCGGGGAGCTGTTTTTT; CDR3 protein: CSAAVDVGELFF; V gene: TRBV29-1; D gene: -; J gene: TRBJ2-2; clone size: -; CDR3 length: 12
CDR3 DNA: TGTGCCACCCTTCCTGTGGAAGGGGCCTATGAAAAACTGTTTTTT; CDR3 protein: CATLPVEGAYEKLFF; V gene: TRBV7-9; D gene: -; J gene: TRBJ1-4; clone size: -; CDR3 length: 15